The clone carrying this T cell receptor (beta chain) was observed a single time. Its antigen remains unknown. The sample belongs to a study of cytomegalovirus exposure and HLA in healthy donors. Study-wide results and limits: About 87% or about 30% of the time was how often most TCR beta V segments were productive, according to an earlier analysis. Under in vitro conditions, a few CMV-associated chains were confirmed as specific for CMV antigens. By HLA locus, TCR association rates varied in a later analysis, with DRB1 showing the most and HLA-C the fewest.

V lost 1 base to trimming and J lost 0 bases; unmatched junction nucleotides: 3. Germline CDR1 reads SGHVS; CDR2 reads FQNEAQ. This CDR3 is built from 16 residues. The PCR was carried out with 60 Vbeta primers and 13 Jbeta primers. As originally analysed: The count from a later analysis was about 80 million unique TCR beta chains, 9.5 million to 11 million of them shared. Libraries were prepared by immunoSEQ multiplex PCR; TCRdb keeps only in-frame clonotypes and omits some of them. That table gives V, J and clone size, and the DNA gave D and trimming. This sample has around 140,000 clones, with more than 75% found just once.

The sequenced material came from PBMCs. The source is a woman between 45 and 65 years old in good health and CMV-seropositive. The chain has TRBV7-8 and TRBJ1-5, with TRBD1 matching over 7 bases. CDR3 DNA: TGTGCCAGCAGCTTAGAGGGACAGATTAGCAATCAGCCCCAGCATTTT. Translating it yields CASSLEGQISNQPQHF.